This T cell receptor beta chain was obtained from a study of beta chain features in type 1 diabetes. About the research overall: The examined sorted cells totaled approximately 100 million across samples. Study-wide points: Among patients with Type 1 diabetes, TCRB CDR3s were moderately but significantly shorter in every one of the four CD4+ subsets.

The germline V gene has CDR1 MNHEY and CDR2 SMNVEV (reference sequence). Trimming pared 3 bases from V and 0 bases from J, leaving 9 bases between. CDR3 size: 14 residues. What was sequenced were expressed TCRB transcripts, since all of the isolated RNA had been reverse transcribed. Clones were read by immunoSEQ multiplex PCR, and TCRdb kept only the in-frame ones, dropping some. The table includes more than 200,000 clones, 16% detected once. Remarks on this clone: Its specificity is not known.

The source of this sequence is a man aged 25 to 45 with type 1 diabetes. Sequencing was done on a sample of naive CD4+ T cells from blood. This rearrangement joins TRBV27 to TRBJ2-7; tentatively, D is TRBD1 (6 bases). The CDR3 loop is CASSLVRGSYEQYF. CDR3 bases: TGTGCCAGCAGTTTGGTCAGGGGCTCCTACGAGCAGTACTTC.